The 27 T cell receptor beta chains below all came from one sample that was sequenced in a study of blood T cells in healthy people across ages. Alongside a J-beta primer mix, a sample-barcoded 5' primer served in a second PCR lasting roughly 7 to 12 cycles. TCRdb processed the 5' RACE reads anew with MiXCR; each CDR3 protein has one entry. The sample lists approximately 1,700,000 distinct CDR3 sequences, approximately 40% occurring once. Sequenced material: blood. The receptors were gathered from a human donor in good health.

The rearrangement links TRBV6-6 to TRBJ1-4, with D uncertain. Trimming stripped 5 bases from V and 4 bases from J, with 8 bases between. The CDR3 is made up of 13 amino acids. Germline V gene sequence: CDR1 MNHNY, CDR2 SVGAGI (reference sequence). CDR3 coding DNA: TGTGCCAGCAGTGGGAACTTTAATGAAAAACTGTTTTTT. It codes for CASSGNFNEKLFF.

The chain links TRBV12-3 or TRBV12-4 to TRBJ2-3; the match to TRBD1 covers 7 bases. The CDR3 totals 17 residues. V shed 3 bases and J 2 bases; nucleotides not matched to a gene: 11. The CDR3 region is CASSFSSGTAYTDTQYF. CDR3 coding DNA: TGTGCCAGCAGTTTTTCATCCGGGACAGCGTACACAGATACGCAGTATTTT.

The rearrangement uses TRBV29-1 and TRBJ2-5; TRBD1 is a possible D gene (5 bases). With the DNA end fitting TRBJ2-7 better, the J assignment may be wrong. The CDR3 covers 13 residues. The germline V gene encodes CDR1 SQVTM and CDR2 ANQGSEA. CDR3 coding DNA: TGCAGCGTTCAAGGGGAATCCGCCTACGAGCAGTACTTC. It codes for CSVQGESAYEQYF.

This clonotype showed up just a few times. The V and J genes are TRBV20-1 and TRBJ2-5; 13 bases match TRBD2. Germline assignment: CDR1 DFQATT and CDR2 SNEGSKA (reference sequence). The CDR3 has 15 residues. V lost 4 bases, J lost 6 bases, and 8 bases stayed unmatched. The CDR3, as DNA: TGCAGTGCTATCCTACTAGCGGGGGGGCTTAAGACCCAGTACTTC. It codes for CSAILLAGGLKTQYF.

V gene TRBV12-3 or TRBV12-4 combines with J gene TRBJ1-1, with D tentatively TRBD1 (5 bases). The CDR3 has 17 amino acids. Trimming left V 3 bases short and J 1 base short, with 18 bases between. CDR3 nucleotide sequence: TGTGCCAGCAGTTTTTTTGGGGGGATCGTCGAGAACACTGAAGCTTTCTTT. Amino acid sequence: CASSFFGGIVENTEAFF.

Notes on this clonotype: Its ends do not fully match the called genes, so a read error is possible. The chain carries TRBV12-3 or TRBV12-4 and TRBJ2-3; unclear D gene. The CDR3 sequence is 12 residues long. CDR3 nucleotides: TGTGCCAGCAGTCTCTACACAGATACGCGGTATTTT. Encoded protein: CASSLYTDTRYF.

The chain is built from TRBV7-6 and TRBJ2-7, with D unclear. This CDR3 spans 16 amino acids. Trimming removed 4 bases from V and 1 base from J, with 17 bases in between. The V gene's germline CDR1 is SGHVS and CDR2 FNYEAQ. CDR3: CASSSDPLRRSYEQYF. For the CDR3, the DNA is TGTGCCAGCAGCTCAGACCCCCTGCGCAGGTCCTACGAGCAGTACTTC.

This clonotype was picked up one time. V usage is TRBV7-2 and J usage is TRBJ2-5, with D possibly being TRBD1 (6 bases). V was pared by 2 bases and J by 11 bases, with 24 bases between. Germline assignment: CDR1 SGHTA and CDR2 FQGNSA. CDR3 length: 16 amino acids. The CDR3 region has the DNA TGTGCCAGCAGCTTAATGGGTCAGGGGTTCTACAATGAGCAGTACTTC. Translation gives CASSLMGQGFYNEQYF.

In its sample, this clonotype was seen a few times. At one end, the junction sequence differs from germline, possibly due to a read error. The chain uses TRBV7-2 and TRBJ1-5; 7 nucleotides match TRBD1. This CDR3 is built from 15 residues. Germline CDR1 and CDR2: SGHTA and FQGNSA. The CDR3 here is CASSPSTGTEQPRHF. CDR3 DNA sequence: TGTGCCAGCAGCCCCTCGACAGGGACCGAGCAGCCCCGGCATTTT.

CDR3: CATSTGQGTFYTDTQYF. The CDR3 nucleotides read TGTGCCACCAGCACTGGACAGGGTACTTTTTACACAGATACGCAGTATTTT. J is TRBJ2-3 and V is TRBV15, with 8 bases matching TRBD1. With 4 bases clipped from V and 2 bases from J, the junction kept 11 bases outside the gene matches. CDR1 is LNHNV, CDR2 YYDKDF, per germline (reference sequence). This CDR3 contains 17 residues.

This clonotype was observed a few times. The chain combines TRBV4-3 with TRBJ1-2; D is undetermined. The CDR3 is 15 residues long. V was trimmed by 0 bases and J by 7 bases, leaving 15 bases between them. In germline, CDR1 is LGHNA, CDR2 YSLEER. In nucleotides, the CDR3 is TGCGCCAGCAGCCAAGATGGGCAGCTAGTCCCTGGCTACACCTTC. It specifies CASSQDGQLVPGYTF.

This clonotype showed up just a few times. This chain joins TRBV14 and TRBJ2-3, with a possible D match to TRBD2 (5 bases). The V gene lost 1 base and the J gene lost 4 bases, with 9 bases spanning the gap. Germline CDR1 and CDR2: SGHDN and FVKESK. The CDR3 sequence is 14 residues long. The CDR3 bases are TGTGCCAGCAGCCAAGCGGCGGGTCCAGATACGCAGTATTTT. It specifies CASSQAAGPDTQYF.

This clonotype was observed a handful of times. In nucleotides, the CDR3 is TGTGCCAGCAGCTCGACCCGTGGGACAGCCACAGATACGCAGTATTTT. It encodes CASSSTRGTATDTQYF. The chain has TRBV9 and TRBJ2-3, with 7 bases matching TRBD1. CDR1 is SGDLS and CDR2 is YYNGEE in the germline V gene. There are 16 residues in the CDR3. V lost 4 bases, J lost 2 bases, and 10 bases stayed unmatched. Complete variable domain (other parts from reference TRBV9 and TRBJ2-3): DSGVTQTPKHLITATGQRVTLRCSPRSGDLSVYWYQQSLDQGLQFLIQYYNGEERAKGNILERFSAQQFPDLHSELNLSSLELGDSALYFCASSSTRGTATDTQYFGPGTRLTVL.

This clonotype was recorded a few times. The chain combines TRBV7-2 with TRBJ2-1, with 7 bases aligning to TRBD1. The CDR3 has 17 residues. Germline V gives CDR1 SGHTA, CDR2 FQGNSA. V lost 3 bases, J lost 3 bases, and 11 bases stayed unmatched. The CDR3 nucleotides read TGTGCCAGCAGCTTTTTCCTCGACAGGGAGAGCTACAATGAGCAGTTCTTC. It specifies CASSFFLDRESYNEQFF.

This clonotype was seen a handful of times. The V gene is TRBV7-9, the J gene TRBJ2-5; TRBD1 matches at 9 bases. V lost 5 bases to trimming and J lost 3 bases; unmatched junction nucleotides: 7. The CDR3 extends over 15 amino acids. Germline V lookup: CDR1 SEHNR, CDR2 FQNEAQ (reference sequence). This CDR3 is CASSPEGQGKETQYF. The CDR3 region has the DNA TGTGCCAGCAGCCCCGAGGGACAGGGTAAAGAGACCCAGTACTTC. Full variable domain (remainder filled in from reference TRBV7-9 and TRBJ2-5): DTGVSQNPRHKITKRGQNVTFRCDPISEHNRLYWYRQTLGQGPEFLTYFQNEAQLEKSRLLSDRFSAERPKGSFSTLEIQRTEQGDSAMYLCASSPEGQGKETQYFGPGTRLLVL.

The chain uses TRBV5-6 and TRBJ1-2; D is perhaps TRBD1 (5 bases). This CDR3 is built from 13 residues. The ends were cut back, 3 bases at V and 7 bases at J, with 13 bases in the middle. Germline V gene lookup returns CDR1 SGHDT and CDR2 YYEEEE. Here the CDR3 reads CASSYQGVSGYTF. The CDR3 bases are TGTGCCAGCAGCTACCAAGGGGTCAGTGGCTACACCTTC.

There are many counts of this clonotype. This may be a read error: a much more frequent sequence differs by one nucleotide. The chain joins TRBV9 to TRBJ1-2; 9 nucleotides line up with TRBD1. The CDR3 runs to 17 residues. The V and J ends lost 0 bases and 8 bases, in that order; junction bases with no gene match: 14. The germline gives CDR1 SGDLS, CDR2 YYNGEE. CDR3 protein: CASSVDFFRQGGEGYTF. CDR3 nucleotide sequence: TGTGCCAGCAGCGTAGATTTCTTCCGACAGGGGGGGGAAGGCTACACCTTC.

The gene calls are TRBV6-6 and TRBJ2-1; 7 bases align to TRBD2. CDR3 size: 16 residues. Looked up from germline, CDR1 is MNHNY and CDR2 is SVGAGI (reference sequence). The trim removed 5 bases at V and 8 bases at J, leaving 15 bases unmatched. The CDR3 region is CASSLSQRGGWYEQFF. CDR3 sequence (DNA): TGTGCCAGCAGTCTATCCCAGCGGGGTGGTTGGTATGAGCAGTTCTTC.

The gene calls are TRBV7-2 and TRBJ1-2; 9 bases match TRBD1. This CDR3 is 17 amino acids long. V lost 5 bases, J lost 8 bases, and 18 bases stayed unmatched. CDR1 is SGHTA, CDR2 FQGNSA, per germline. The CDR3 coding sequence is TGTGCCAGCAGCAGGGGGAATACAGGGGGCGCGGAAGAGGGCTACACCTTC. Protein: CASSRGNTGGAEEGYTF.

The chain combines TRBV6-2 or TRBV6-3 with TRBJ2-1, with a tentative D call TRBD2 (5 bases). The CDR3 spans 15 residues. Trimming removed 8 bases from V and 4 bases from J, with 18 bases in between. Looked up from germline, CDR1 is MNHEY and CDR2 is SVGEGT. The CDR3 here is CASDRGSIIYNEQFF. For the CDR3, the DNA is TGTGCCAGCGATAGAGGGTCCATTATTTACAATGAGCAGTTCTTC.

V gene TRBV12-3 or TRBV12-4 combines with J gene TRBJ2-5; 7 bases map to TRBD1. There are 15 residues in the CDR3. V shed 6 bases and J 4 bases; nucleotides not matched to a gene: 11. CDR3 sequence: CASSRVGGWRETQYF. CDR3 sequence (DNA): TGTGCCAGCAGCCGGGTAGGGGGCTGGCGAGAGACCCAGTACTTC.

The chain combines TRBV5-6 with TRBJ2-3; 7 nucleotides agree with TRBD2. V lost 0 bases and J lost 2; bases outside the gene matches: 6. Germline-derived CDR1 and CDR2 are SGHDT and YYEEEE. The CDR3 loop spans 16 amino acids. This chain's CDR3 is CASSLGPRGDTDTQYF. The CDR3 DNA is TGTGCCAGCAGCTTGGGGCCCCGGGGGGACACAGATACGCAGTATTTT.

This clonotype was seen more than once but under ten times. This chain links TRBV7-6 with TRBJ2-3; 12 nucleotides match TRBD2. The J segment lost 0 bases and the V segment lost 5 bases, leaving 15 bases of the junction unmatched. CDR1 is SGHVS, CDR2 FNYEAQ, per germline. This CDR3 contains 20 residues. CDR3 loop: CASSPTPLAGGVQSTDTQYF. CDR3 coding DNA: TGTGCCAGCAGCCCCACACCACTAGCGGGGGGAGTCCAAAGCACAGATACGCAGTATTTT. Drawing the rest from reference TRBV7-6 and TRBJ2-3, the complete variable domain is GAGVSQSPRYKVTKRGQDVALRCDPISGHVSLYWYRQALGQGPEFLTYFNYEAQQDKSGLPNDRFSAERPEGSISTLTIQRTEQRDSAMYRCASSPTPLAGGVQSTDTQYFGPGTRLTVL.

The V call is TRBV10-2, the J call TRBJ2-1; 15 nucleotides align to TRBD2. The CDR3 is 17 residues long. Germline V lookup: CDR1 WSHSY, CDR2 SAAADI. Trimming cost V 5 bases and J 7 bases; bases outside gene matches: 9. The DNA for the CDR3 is TGCGCCAGCAGTTGGACTAGCGGGGGGGCCGAAGGGAATGAGCAGTTCTTC. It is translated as CASSWTSGGAEGNEQFF.

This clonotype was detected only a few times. The CDR3 nucleotides read TGTGCCAGCAGCTTAAGCGGGACTCGCATAGATACGCAGTATTTT. Translating it yields CASSLSGTRIDTQYF. The V and J genes are TRBV7-3 and TRBJ2-3, with a possible D match to TRBD2 (6 bases). Germline CDR1 reads SGHTA; CDR2 reads FQGTGA. V was cut by 1 base and J by 5 bases, with 13 bases left in between. This CDR3 region has 15 residues.

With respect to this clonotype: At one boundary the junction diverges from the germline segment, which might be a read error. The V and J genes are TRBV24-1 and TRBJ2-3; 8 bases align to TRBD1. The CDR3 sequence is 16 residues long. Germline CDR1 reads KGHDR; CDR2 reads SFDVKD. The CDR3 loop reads CVTSDFGRGRTDTQYF. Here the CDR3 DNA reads TGTGTCACCAGTGATTTCGGCAGGGGGCGGACAGATACGCAGTATTTT.

The CDR3 is CASAPIGEGYEQYF. CDR3 DNA: TGTGCCAGCGCCCCCATCGGGGAGGGCTACGAGCAGTACTTC. The rearrangement joins TRBV6-2 or TRBV6-3 to TRBJ2-4; 7 nucleotides line up with TRBD2. Near its end, the DNA agrees better with TRBJ2-7, so the J call may be wrong. This CDR3 region has 14 residues. In germline, CDR1 is MNHEY, CDR2 SVGEGT.